Listed below are T cell receptor beta chains from one sample, sequenced in a study of T cells after yellow fever vaccination. Each CDR3 protein gets one entry after TCRdb re-called the 5' RACE reads with MiXCR. The sample consists of a few hundred thousand distinct CDR3 sequences, about a fifth of them appearing once. The input for sequencing was PBMCs, taken 15 days after the yellow fever booster vaccination. The receptors were sampled from a man aged 25-45 years who received the YFV17D yellow fever vaccine. Each CDR3 is given with its conserved first and last residue. The D gene is left open where the match is weak. Expanded clones are given a class, and other clones once, few, many or no size at all.

CDR3 length	clone size	V gene	D gene	J gene	CDR3 protein	CDR3 DNA
16	NA	TRBV5-1	NA	TRBJ2-4	CASSPWTPIAKNIQYF	TGCGCCAGCAGCCCGTGGACACCTATAGCCAAAAACATTCAGTACTTC
14	few	TRBV3-1	NA	TRBJ2-1	CASTPFRSYNEQFF	TGTGCCAGCACCCCGTTCCGCTCCTACAATGAGCAGTTCTTC
14	NA	TRBV12-3/TRBV12-4	TRBD1	TRBJ1-4	CASSLGDRAEKLFF	TGTGCCAGCAGTCTGGGGGACAGGGCTGAAAAACTGTTTTTT
14	few	TRBV10-3	TRBD1	TRBJ2-3	CAISESDRADTQYF	TGTGCCATCAGTGAGTCGGACAGGGCAGATACGCAGTATTTT
15	few	TRBV10-3	TRBD2	TRBJ2-7	CAISAGTSGLYEQYF	TGTGCCATCAGTGCTGGGACTAGCGGGCTCTACGAGCAGTACTTC
14	NA	TRBV9	NA	TRBJ2-7	CASSVDGNSYEQYF	TGTGCCAGCAGCGTAGACGGGAACTCCTACGAGCAGTACTTC
16	few	TRBV9	NA	TRBJ2-1	CASSVEGRGALNEQFF	TGTGCCAGCAGCGTAGAGGGTAGGGGCGCCCTCAATGAGCAGTTCTTC
16	NA	TRBV7-2	TRBD2	TRBJ2-3	CASSASSSGSTDTQYF	TGTGCCAGCAGCGCATCGTCTAGCGGTAGCACAGATACGCAGTATTTT
14	NA	TRBV5-6	NA	TRBJ2-7	CASIVRTHSYEQYF	TGTGCCAGCATAGTCCGGACCCACTCCTACGAGCAGTACTTC
14	NA	TRBV6-1	NA	TRBJ2-1	CASHQPATYNEQFF	TGTGCCAGCCATCAACCTGCGACCTACAATGAGCAGTTCTTC
19	NA	TRBV6-5	TRBD2	TRBJ2-1	CASSYTGTIGTRAYNEQFF	TGTGCCAGCAGTTACACCGGGACTATTGGGACGAGGGCCTACAATGAGCAGTTCTTC
14	NA	TRBV7-9	TRBD1	TRBJ2-5	CASSLQGVLETQYF	TGTGCCAGCAGCTTACAGGGGGTTTTGGAGACCCAGTACTTC
14	NA	TRBV7-2	NA	TRBJ2-3	CASSLEPGGGTQYF	TGTGCCAGCAGCTTAGAACCGGGTGGGGGTACGCAGTATTTT
16	few	TRBV21-1	NA	TRBJ2-7	CASSKAQGCPSYEQYF	TGTGCCAGCAGCAAAGCTCAGGGGTGTCCCTCCTACGAGCAGTACTTC
15	NA	TRBV12-3/TRBV12-4	TRBD1	TRBJ2-5	CASSLHRGFDETQYF	TGTGCCAGCAGTTTACACAGGGGATTCGATGAGACCCAGTACTTC
14	NA	TRBV20-1	NA	TRBJ2-5	CSAHRLEDQQTQYF	TGCAGTGCCCACCGACTCGAGGATCAGCAGACCCAGTACTTC
14	once	TRBV2	NA	TRBJ1-1	CASSEVHRNTEAFF	TGTGCCAGCAGTGAGGTTCACAGGAACACTGAAGCTTTCTTT
16	many	TRBV24-1	TRBD1	TRBJ1-5	CATSRGGQGDNQPQHF	TGTGCCACCAGCCGGGGTGGACAGGGGGACAATCAGCCCCAGCATTTT
14	few	TRBV12-3/TRBV12-4	NA	TRBJ2-2	CASTGTKNSGELFF	TGTGCCAGCACTGGGACCAAGAATTCCGGGGAGCTGTTTTTT
13	NA	TRBV7-8	NA	TRBJ2-7	CASTVGRNYEQYF	TGTGCCAGCACCGTGGGCAGAAACTACGAGCAGTACTTC
13	NA	TRBV10-2	NA	TRBJ1-4	CASRQAANEKLFF	TGCGCCAGCAGACAGGCAGCTAATGAAAAACTGTTTTTT
15	NA	TRBV4-3	NA	TRBJ2-1	CASSQEDYRGDEQFF	TGCGCCAGCAGCCAAGAGGACTACAGGGGCGATGAGCAGTTCTTC
16	few	TRBV5-6	NA	TRBJ2-1	CASSLYGLASHNEQFF	TGTGCCAGCAGCTTGTATGGCCTCGCTTCCCACAATGAGCAGTTCTTC
16	NA	TRBV11-1	NA	TRBJ2-1	CASFRRGTTSYNEQFF	TGTGCCAGCTTTCGAAGGGGGACTACCTCCTACAATGAGCAGTTCTTC
13	many	TRBV12-3/TRBV12-4	NA	TRBJ1-4	CASSLGTGEKLFF	TGTGCCAGCAGTTTGGGGACTGGTGAAAAACTGTTTTTT
15	NA	TRBV12-3/TRBV12-4	TRBD2	TRBJ2-5	CASSLGAGGGETPYF	TGTGCCAGCAGTTTGGGAGCGGGAGGCGGCGAGACCCCGTACTTC
18	few	TRBV3-1	TRBD1	TRBJ2-7	CASSPQTLRQGALYEQYF	TGTGCCAGCAGCCCCCAAACCTTGAGACAGGGGGCGTTGTACGAGCAGTACTTC
17	few	TRBV5-1	TRBD1	TRBJ2-1	CASSLTGGKSSYNEQFF	TGCGCCAGCAGCCTAACAGGGGGAAAAAGCTCCTACAATGAGCAGTTCTTC